A single sample gave rise to the 24 T cell receptor beta chains below, sequenced in a study of cytomegalovirus exposure and HLA in healthy donors. The data were produced by immunoSEQ multiplex PCR, yet TCRdb's version contains in-frame clones alone and is incomplete. Of some 250,000 clones detected, nearly 90% appear once; the ten largest clones hold less than 0.4%. The sample consisted of PBMCs. The receptors originated from a woman in her late teens or twenties in good health and CMV-seronegative.

The chain has TRBV6-1 and TRBJ1-2; no firm D call. The CDR3 is 14 residues long. The germline CDR1 and CDR2 sequences are MNHNS and SASEGT. The V end lost 5 bases, the J end lost 7 bases, and 17 bases lay between the germline ends. The CDR3 reads CASSNPPGYSGYTF. The CDR3 DNA sequence: TGTGCCAGCAGTAACCCTCCAGGTTACAGTGGCTACACCTTC.

The chain carries TRBV11-2 and TRBJ2-4; the D gene is possibly TRBD2 (7 bases). Per the germline V gene, CDR1 is SGHAT and CDR2 is FQNNGV. This CDR3 spans 16 amino acids. Deletions cut 1 base from V and 3 bases from J, with 13 bases between. The CDR3 region has the DNA TGTGCCAGCAGCTTAGTAGGGGGGGCTTTCAAAAACATTCAGTACTTC. Amino acids: CASSLVGGAFKNIQYF.

The chain combines TRBV5-1 with TRBJ2-2; TRBD2 agrees at 7 bases. Looked up from germline, CDR1 is SGHRS and CDR2 is YFSETQ. CDR3 length: 16 residues. V dropped 3 bases and J dropped 4; count of bases not matched to a gene: 9. The CDR3 here is CASSYREASTTGELFF. The CDR3 coding sequence is TGCGCCAGCAGCTACCGGGAGGCTTCAACCACCGGGGAGCTGTTTTTT.

This chain uses TRBV6-4 with TRBJ2-1; D is ambiguous. V was pared by 5 bases and J by 4 bases, with 18 bases between. This CDR3 is built from 16 residues. In germline, CDR1 is MRHNA, CDR2 SNTAGT. Here the CDR3 DNA reads TGTGCCAGCAGTCCTTTCAGTGTTGACTCTTACAATGAGCAGTTCTTC. The encoded protein is CASSPFSVDSYNEQFF.

V usage is TRBV15 and J usage is TRBJ1-5, with a tentative D call TRBD1 (6 bases). Germline V gene data show CDR1 as LNHNV and CDR2 as YYDKDF (reference sequence). The CDR3 is 16 residues long. V lost 0 bases and J 3 bases, leaving 12 bases between the germline ends. Here the CDR3 reads CATSREGRGNNQPQHF. CDR3 DNA: TGTGCCACCAGCAGAGAGGGCAGGGGAAACAATCAGCCCCAGCATTTT. The full variable domain, rest sourced from reference TRBV15 and TRBJ1-5, is DAMVIQNPRYQVTQFGKPVTLSCSQTLNHNVMYWYQQKSSQAPKLLFHYYDKDFNNEADTPDNFQSRRPNTSFCFLDIRSPGLGDTAMYLCATSREGRGNNQPQHFGDGTRLSIL.

In its sample, this clone was seen once. The chain has TRBV29-1 and TRBJ1-2; TRBD1 matches 9 bases. Germline trimming cut 6 bases from V and 5 bases from J; bases unmatched to any gene: 10. The CDR3 spans 14 residues. CDR1 SQVTM and CDR2 ANQGSEA come from the germline V gene. The CDR3: CSVGGQGLVYGYTF. CDR3 bases: TGCAGCGTCGGGGGACAGGGTTTAGTTTATGGCTACACCTTC. Combining the CDR3 with reference TRBV29-1 and TRBJ1-2 gives the whole variable domain SAVISQKPSRDICQRGTSLTIQCQVDSQVTMMFWYRQQPGQSLTLIATANQGSEATYESGFVIDKFPISRPNLTFSTLTVSNMSPEDSSIYLCSVGGQGLVYGYTFGSGTRLTVV.

This chain joins TRBV6-5 and TRBJ2-1; no definite D call. The CDR3 sequence is 15 residues long. CDR1 is MNHEY and CDR2 is SVGAGI in the germline V gene. V lost 5 bases and J 2 bases, leaving 13 bases between the germline ends. DNA of the CDR3: TGTGCCAGCAGTCCAGGTACGACAACCTACAATGAGCAGTTCTTC. It yields the protein CASSPGTTTYNEQFF.

This clone was detected once. The J gene is TRBJ2-7, the V gene TRBV28, with TRBD1 matching over 9 bases. Looked up from germline, CDR1 is MDHEN and CDR2 is SYDVKM. CDR3 size: 15 residues. V was clipped by 5 bases and J by 2 bases; unmatched bases: 7. The CDR3 sequence is CASSQPGQGTYEQYV. The CDR3 DNA reads as TGTGCCAGCAGTCAACCGGGACAGGGAACCTACGAGCAGTACGTC.

This rearrangement joins TRBV19 to TRBJ2-7; a possible D gene is TRBD1 (6 bases). V was trimmed by 6 bases and J by 3 bases, leaving 15 bases between them. This CDR3 has 14 residues. CDR1 LNHDA and CDR2 SQIVND come from the germline V gene (reference sequence). The CDR3 is CASRPGHAVYEQYF. The CDR3 bases are TGTGCCAGTAGGCCGGGACACGCAGTCTACGAGCAGTACTTC.

The chain uses TRBV27 and TRBJ2-2; D is unresolved. Germline lookup yields CDR1 MNHEY and CDR2 SMNVEV (reference sequence). Trimming stripped 5 bases from V and 1 base from J, with 5 bases between. This CDR3 is built from 13 residues. CDR3 region: CASSHWNTGELFF. CDR3 DNA sequence: TGTGCCAGCAGTCATTGGAACACCGGGGAGCTGTTTTTT.

The chain has TRBV30 and TRBJ2-1, with TRBD1 matching 7 bases. The CDR3 loop spans 17 amino acids. Germline CDR1 reads GTSNPN; CDR2 reads SVGIG (reference sequence). The V gene end was trimmed by 2 bases and the J gene end by 0 bases; junction bases not matched to a gene: 10. The CDR3 reads CAWSQNAGTDSYNEQFF. The CDR3, as DNA: TGTGCCTGGAGTCAAAATGCCGGGACAGACTCCTACAATGAGCAGTTCTTC.

The rearrangement joins TRBV11-2 to TRBJ2-7; maybe TRBD2 (6 bases). CDR1 and CDR2 from the germline V gene are SGHAT and FQNNGV. This CDR3 spans 18 amino acids. The germline V and J ends were trimmed by 3 bases and 3 bases, with 24 bases remaining between them. CDR3 loop: CASSFFTRRGSRNYEQYF. Here the CDR3 DNA reads TGTGCCAGCAGCTTTTTCACCCGACGGGGGTCCCGGAACTACGAGCAGTACTTC.

The chain recombines TRBV18 with TRBJ2-7; 7 bases map to TRBD2. Germline-derived CDR1 and CDR2 are KGHSH and LQKENI. V was clipped by 4 bases and J by 2 bases; unmatched bases: 11. There are 16 residues in the CDR3. The CDR3 reads CASSLGYAGDAYEQYV. The DNA of the CDR3 is TGTGCCAGCTCACTCGGCTATGCGGGGGACGCCTACGAGCAGTACGTC.

The gene calls are TRBV5-1 and TRBJ1-2; 8 bases fit TRBD1. The CDR3 runs 14 residues. V dropped 0 bases and J dropped 7; count of bases not matched to a gene: 5. The germline CDR1 and CDR2 sequences are SGHRS and YFSETQ. CDR3 sequence: CASSLVGTGVGYTF. The DNA of the CDR3 is TGCGCCAGCAGCTTGGTGGGGACAGGAGTTGGCTACACCTTC.

V is TRBV28 and J is TRBJ1-1; D is unclear. Germline V gene data show CDR1 as MDHEN and CDR2 as SYDVKM. The CDR3 runs to 14 residues. Trimming removed 8 bases at V and 0 bases at J, with 13 bases between. CDR3 protein: CASVNSNMNTEAFF. In DNA form, the CDR3 reads TGTGCCAGCGTCAACAGTAACATGAACACTGAAGCTTTCTTT.

The chain combines TRBV9 with TRBJ1-1; possibly TRBD1 for D (5 bases). CDR1 is SGDLS, CDR2 YYNGEE, per germline. The CDR3 contains 11 residues. Between the trimmed V and J ends, which lost 3 bases and 8 bases, there was a span of 8 bases. Here the CDR3 reads CASSEQEEAFF. CDR3 sequence (DNA): TGTGCCAGCAGCGAACAGGAGGAAGCTTTCTTT.

A word on this clone: An end of the junction differs from the germline gene, which may be a read error. V and J are TRBV7-7 and TRBJ1-4; D uncertain. The CDR3 is 14 residues long. Germline values: CDR1 SSHAT, CDR2 FNYEAQ (reference sequence). CDR3 DNA: TGTGCTAGCAGCTTAAATGGGCGTGGGGAAAAACTGTTTTTT. Translating it yields CASSLNGRGEKLFF.

This chain joins TRBV6-5 and TRBJ1-6, with a tentative D call TRBD1 (5 bases). The V gene lost 9 bases and the J gene lost 8 bases, with 17 bases spanning the gap. The CDR3 loop spans 14 amino acids. Germline CDR1 MNHEY, CDR2 SVGAGI. This CDR3 is CASSTRQTDSPLHF. In DNA form, the CDR3 reads TGTGCCAGTTCCACCAGACAGACCGATTCACCCCTCCACTTT.

The rearrangement uses TRBV6-1 and TRBJ1-1; D not certain. The CDR3 totals 12 residues. V dropped 7 bases and J dropped 4 bases, with 10 bases sitting between them. Germline CDR1 reads MNHNS; CDR2 reads SASEGT. The DNA for the CDR3 is TGTGCCAGCACCCGGGGAGGCACTGAAGCTTTCTTT. Amino acids: CASTRGGTEAFF.

The chain's CDR3 is CASSLAETGQETQYF. Here the CDR3 DNA reads TGTGCCAGCAGCTTAGCAGAAACAGGCCAAGAGACCCAGTACTTC. The chain employs TRBV11-1 and TRBJ2-5; a weak D match, TRBD1 (5 bases). Germline CDR1 is SGHAT and CDR2 is FQDESV (reference sequence). The CDR3 is 15 amino acids. Trimming took 0 bases from V and 1 from J, leaving 9 bases between them.

The rearrangement joins TRBV5-4 to TRBJ2-7; D is possibly TRBD2 (5 bases). CDR1 and CDR2 (germline): SGHNT, YYREEE (reference sequence). V dropped 5 bases and J dropped 0 bases, with 12 bases sitting between them. CDR3 length equals 14 residues. The CDR3, as DNA: TGTGCCAGCAGTTCTGCCGGGGACTCCTACGAGCAGTACTTC. Translated: CASSSAGDSYEQYF.

The chain has TRBV6-5 and TRBJ1-5, with 8 bases aligning to TRBD1. CDR3 size: 15 residues. The germline V gene encodes CDR1 MNHEY and CDR2 SVGAGI. V dropped 5 bases and J dropped 6; count of bases not matched to a gene: 9. CDR3 sequence: CASSPNPGGGQPQHF. The CDR3 DNA reads as TGTGCCAGCAGTCCAAACCCAGGGGGCGGTCAGCCCCAGCATTTT.

The rearrangement links TRBV11-2 to TRBJ2-1, with 7 bases identical to TRBD1. The CDR3 is 13 amino acids. V trimming: 3 bases; J trimming: 5 bases; junction bases outside the gene matches: 1. In germline, CDR1 is SGHAT, CDR2 FQNNGV. CDR3 sequence: CASSLGQNNEQFF. CDR3 DNA: TGTGCCAGCAGCTTGGGACAGAACAATGAGCAGTTCTTC.

This clone was detected once. This chain links TRBV27 with TRBJ1-6, with unresolved D. Looked up from germline, CDR1 is MNHEY and CDR2 is SMNVEV (reference sequence). The CDR3 has 16 residues. Trimming left V 10 bases short and J 0 bases short, with 16 bases between. This chain's CDR3 is CATTVDPSSYNSPLHF. CDR3 DNA: TGTGCCACCACCGTTGACCCTAGCTCCTATAATTCACCCCTCCACTTT.